The 13 T cell receptor beta chains in this list originate from one sample, sequenced in a study of T-cell reconstitution after alpha-beta-depleted transplantation in children listed by TCRdb under 2016. The library was built by means of PCR. Sequencing was carried out with an Illumina HiSeq 2500. TCR library preparation used molecular barcoding, with unique molecular identifiers applied to normalize quantification of the TCRbeta repertoire. Using fastp at Q25 and MiXCR, TCRdb reprocessed the public reads and kept productive beta chains. A single entry per CDR3 protein holds the most common genes and DNA from its merged rows. In all, the sample holds roughly 500,000 distinct CDR3 sequences, and under 15% of those were seen once. The ten largest make up 5% to 6% of the sample. This sample comprised PBMCs from the stem cell graft donor, obtained from the stem cell graft. The receptors here all came from a human donor who donated a stem cell graft to a child with combined immunodeficiency.

The chain has TRBV20-1 and TRBJ2-3; 11 nucleotides match TRBD2. V was pared by 4 bases and J by 6 bases, with 12 bases of the junction left unmatched. CDR3 length: 16 amino acids. The V gene's germline CDR1 is DFQATT and CDR2 SNEGSKA (reference sequence). CDR3 loop: CSATGAGLADVDTQYF. DNA of the CDR3: TGCAGTGCTACAGGGGCGGGACTAGCGGATGTCGATACGCAGTATTTT.

This clonotype was counted at least ten times. V gene TRBV25-1 combines with J gene TRBJ2-1; TRBD1 aligns across 9 bases. This CDR3 is 17 amino acids long. Trimming removed 3 bases from V and 6 bases from J; junction bases left unmatched: 12. Germline CDR1 and CDR2: MGHDK and SYGVNS. This chain's CDR3 is CASSDFGWTGEGNEQFF. The CDR3 coding sequence is TGTGCCAGCAGTGACTTTGGGTGGACAGGGGAGGGCAATGAGCAGTTCTTC. The entire variable domain, with the rest obtained from reference TRBV25-1 and TRBJ2-1, is as follows: EADIYQTPRYLVIGTGKKITLECSQTMGHDKMYWYQQDPGMELHLIHYSYGVNSTEKGDLSSESTVSRIRTEHFPLTLESARPSHTSQYLCASSDFGWTGEGNEQFFGPGTRLTVL.

This chain joins TRBV7-8 and TRBJ2-7, with a weak D call TRBD1 (6 bases). The V end lost 3 bases, the J end lost 3 bases, and 15 bases lay between the germline ends. The CDR3 length is 15 residues. CDR1 SGHVS and CDR2 FQNEAQ come from the germline V gene. The CDR3 sequence: CASSFLADRFYEQYF. The CDR3 DNA reads as TGTGCCAGCAGCTTCCTGGCGGACAGATTCTACGAGCAGTACTTC.

The rearrangement joins TRBV25-1 to TRBJ1-5; D not resolved. The CDR3 has 14 residues. The germline V and J ends were trimmed by 6 bases and 7 bases, with 16 bases remaining between them. The germline V gene encodes CDR1 MGHDK and CDR2 SYGVNS. As DNA, the CDR3 is TGTGCCAGCAGCTCGGGGTCTGCAGTGCAGCCCCAGCATTTT. Translating it yields CASSSGSAVQPQHF.

This sequence joins TRBV28 and TRBJ2-5; D ambiguous. Germline V CDR1 and CDR2: MDHEN, SYDVKM. Trimming pared 4 bases from V and 2 bases from J, leaving 11 bases between. The CDR3 contains 14 residues. The DNA of the CDR3 is TGTGCCAGCAGTTCCCTGGGCATTCAAGAGACCCAGTACTTC. Protein: CASSSLGIQETQYF.

The chain links TRBV3-1 to TRBJ2-4; a weak D match, TRBD2 (6 bases). The CDR3 totals 14 residues. V was trimmed by 4 bases and J by 6 bases, leaving 13 bases between them. Germline V gene lookup returns CDR1 LGHDT and CDR2 YNNKEL (reference sequence). Here the CDR3 reads CASSRDGGVNIQYF. The CDR3 nucleotides read TGTGCCAGCAGCCGTGACGGGGGAGTAAACATTCAGTACTTC.

CDR3 nucleotide sequence: TGTGCCAGCGCGAAAGAAGGCTCACCCCTCCACTTT. Its protein is CASAKEGSPLHF. The chain joins TRBV7-9 to TRBJ1-6; D gene uncertain. CDR3 length equals 12 residues. Per the germline V gene, CDR1 is SEHNR and CDR2 is FQNEAQ (reference sequence). Trimming removed 8 bases at V and 10 bases at J, with 12 bases between.

There are a few counts of this clonotype. The chain combines TRBV4-3 with TRBJ2-1; 10 bases are shared with TRBD2. V shed 1 base and J 3 bases; nucleotides not matched to a gene: 3. The germline V gene encodes CDR1 LGHNA and CDR2 YSLEER. The CDR3 is made up of 16 amino acids. In DNA, the CDR3 is TGCGCCAGCAGCCAAGTTTCTAGCGGGAGCTACAATGAGCAGTTCTTC. This codes for CASSQVSSGSYNEQFF.

V and J are TRBV12-3 or TRBV12-4 and TRBJ2-7, with D tentatively TRBD2 (5 bases). With 3 bases removed from V and 0 bases from J, the gap between germline ends came to 12 bases. The CDR3 is 15 amino acids. This CDR3 is CASSLRAWSSYEQYF. The CDR3 DNA reads TGTGCCAGCAGTTTGAGGGCTTGGAGCTCCTACGAGCAGTACTTC.

This clonotype was seen a handful of times. J is TRBJ2-7 and V is TRBV20-1; 7 nucleotides match TRBD2. The CDR3 has 16 residues. V shed 3 bases and J 1 base; nucleotides not matched to a gene: 12. Germline V gives CDR1 DFQATT, CDR2 SNEGSKA (reference sequence). CDR3 nucleotide sequence: TGCAGTGCTAGGGCGAGGGCTAGCGGAGGATCCTACGAGCAGTACTTC. Protein sequence: CSARARASGGSYEQYF.

This clonotype was seen ten or more times. The V call is TRBV24-1, the J call TRBJ2-1, with 8 bases aligning to TRBD2. Trimming at V came to 6 bases and at J to 7 bases, leaving 4 bases not matched to a gene. The CDR3 sequence is 13 residues long. Germline CDR1 and CDR2: KGHDR and SFDVKD. Written as DNA, the CDR3 is TGTGCCACCAGTCGCGGGGGGCAAAATGAGCAGTTCTTC. It specifies CATSRGGQNEQFF.

This clonotype has ten or more counts. This chain connects TRBV5-6 to TRBJ2-1; 7 bases are shared with TRBD2. This CDR3 is built from 16 residues. After removal of 0 bases from V and 3 bases from J, the junction contained 6 bases not matched to a gene. Germline loops: CDR1 SGHDT, CDR2 YYEEEE. The CDR3 sequence is CASSLVSAGLYNEQFF. In DNA form, the CDR3 reads TGTGCCAGCAGCTTGGTGTCAGCGGGGCTCTACAATGAGCAGTTCTTC.

The chain couples TRBV4-2 to TRBJ2-1; 10 bases are a match to TRBD2. In germline, CDR1 is LGHNA, CDR2 YNFKEQ. The CDR3 is 22 residues long. V lost 4 bases and J lost 0; bases outside the gene matches: 21. The CDR3 DNA reads TGTGCCAGCAGCCCTGGTCTAGCGGGAGCCGCTCACAGCCTCCGCTCCTACAATGAGCAGTTCTTC. Encoded protein: CASSPGLAGAAHSLRSYNEQFF.